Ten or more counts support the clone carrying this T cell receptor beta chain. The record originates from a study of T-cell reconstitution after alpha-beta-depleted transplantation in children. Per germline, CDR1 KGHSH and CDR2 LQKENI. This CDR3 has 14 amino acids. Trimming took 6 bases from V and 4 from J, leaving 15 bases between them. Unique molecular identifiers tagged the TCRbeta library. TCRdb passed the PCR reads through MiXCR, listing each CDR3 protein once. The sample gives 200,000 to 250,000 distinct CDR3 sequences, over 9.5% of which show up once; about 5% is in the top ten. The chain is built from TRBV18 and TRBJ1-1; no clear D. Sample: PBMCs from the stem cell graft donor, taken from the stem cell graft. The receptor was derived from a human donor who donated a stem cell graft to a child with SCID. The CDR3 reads CASSSRKGFTEAFF. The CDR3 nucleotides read TGTGCCAGCTCGTCTAGAAAAGGTTTCACTGAAGCTTTCTTT.